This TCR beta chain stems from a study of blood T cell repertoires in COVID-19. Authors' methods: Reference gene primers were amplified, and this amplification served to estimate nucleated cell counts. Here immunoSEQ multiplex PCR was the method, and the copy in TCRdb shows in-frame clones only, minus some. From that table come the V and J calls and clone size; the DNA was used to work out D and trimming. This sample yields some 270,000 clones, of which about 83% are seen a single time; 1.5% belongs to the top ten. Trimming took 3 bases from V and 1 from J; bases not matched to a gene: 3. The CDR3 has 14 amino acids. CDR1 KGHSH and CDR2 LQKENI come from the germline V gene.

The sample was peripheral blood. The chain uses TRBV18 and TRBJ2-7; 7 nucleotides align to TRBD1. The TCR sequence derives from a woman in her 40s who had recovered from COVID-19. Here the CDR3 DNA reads TGTGCCAGCTCACCTGGACAGGAATCCTACGAGCAGTACTTC. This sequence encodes CASSPGQESYEQYF.